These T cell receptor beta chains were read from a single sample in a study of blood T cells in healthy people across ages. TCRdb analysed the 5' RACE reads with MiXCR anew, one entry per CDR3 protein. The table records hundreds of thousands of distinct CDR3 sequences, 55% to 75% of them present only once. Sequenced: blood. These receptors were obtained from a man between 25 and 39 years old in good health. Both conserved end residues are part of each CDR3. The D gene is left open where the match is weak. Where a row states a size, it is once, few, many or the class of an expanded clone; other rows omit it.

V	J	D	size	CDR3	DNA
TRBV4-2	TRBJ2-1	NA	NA	CASSQVKVLSYNEQFF	TGTGCCAGCAGCCAAGTGAAGGTTCTCTCCTACAATGAGCAGTTCTTC
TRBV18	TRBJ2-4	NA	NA	CASSQGAGDIQYF	TGTGCCAGCTCACAGGGGGCGGGAGACATTCAGTACTTC
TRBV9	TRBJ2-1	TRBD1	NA	CASSPRGQGALNEQFF	TGTGCCAGCAGCCCCCGGGGACAGGGGGCTCTCAATGAGCAGTTCTTC
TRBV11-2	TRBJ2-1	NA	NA	CASSGNLKREQFF	TGTGCCAGCAGCGGAAATCTAAAGAGGGAGCAGTTCTTC
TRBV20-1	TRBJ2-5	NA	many	CSAKGPEYQETQYF	TGCAGTGCTAAGGGACCCGAGTACCAAGAGACCCAGTACTTC
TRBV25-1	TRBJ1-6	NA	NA	CASSGQDNSPPHF	TGTGCCAGCAGTGGGCAGGATAATTCACCCCCCCACTTT
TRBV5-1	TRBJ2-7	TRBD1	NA	CASANDRGYEQYF	TGCGCCAGTGCCAACGACAGGGGCTACGAGCAGTACTTC
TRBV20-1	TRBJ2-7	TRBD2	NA	CSVQTEGLSYEQYF	TGCAGTGTCCAAACTGAGGGACTAAGCTACGAGCAGTACTTC
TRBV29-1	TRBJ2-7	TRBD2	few	CSARQTSALEQYF	TGCAGCGCCAGGCAGACTAGCGCCCTCGAGCAGTACTTC
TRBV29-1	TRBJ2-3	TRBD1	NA	CSVEGDRGTDTQYF	TGCAGCGTTGAGGGGGACAGGGGAACAGATACGCAGTATTTT
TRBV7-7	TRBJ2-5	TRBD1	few	CASSLDPPVGQGVGETQYF	TGTGCTAGCAGCTTAGATCCCCCAGTGGGACAGGGTGTCGGCGAGACCCAGTACTTC
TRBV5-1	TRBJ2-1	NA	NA	CASSLEPGYNEQFF	TGCGCCAGCAGCTTGGAGCCTGGCTACAATGAGCAGTTCTTC
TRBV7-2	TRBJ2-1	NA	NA	CASSSRAGADDEQFF	TGTGCCAGCAGCTCCCGCGCGGGGGCGGATGATGAGCAGTTCTTC
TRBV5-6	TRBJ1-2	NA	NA	CASSLQAHGYTF	TGTGCCAGCAGCTTACAAGCTCATGGCTACACCTTC
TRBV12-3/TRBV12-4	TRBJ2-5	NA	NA	CASSFHGRETQYF	TGTGCCAGCAGTTTTCATGGTAGAGAGACCCAGTACTTC
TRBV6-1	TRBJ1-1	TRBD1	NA	CATRGWHEAFF	TGTGCCACCAGGGGGTGGCATGAAGCTTTCTTT
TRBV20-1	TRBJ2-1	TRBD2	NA	CSARDRSGRARIDEQFF	TGCAGTGCTAGAGATAGAAGCGGGAGGGCCAGAATAGATGAGCAGTTCTTC
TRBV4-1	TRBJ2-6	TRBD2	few	CASSSSGGLSGANVLTF	TGCGCCAGCAGCTCTAGCGGGGGGTTGTCTGGGGCCAACGTCCTGACTTTC
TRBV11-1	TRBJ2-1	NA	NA	CASKGVAVWTNEQFF	TGTGCCAGCAAGGGCGTAGCGGTCTGGACCAATGAGCAGTTCTTC
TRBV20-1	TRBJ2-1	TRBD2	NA	CSARGGLDEQFF	TGCAGTGCCCGGGGGGGTCTTGATGAGCAGTTCTTC
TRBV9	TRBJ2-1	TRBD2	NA	CASNKLAGDYNEQFF	TGTGCCAGCAACAAACTAGCGGGCGATTACAATGAGCAGTTCTTC
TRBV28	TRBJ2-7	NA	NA	CASSLAGTVEQYF	TGTGCCAGCAGTTTAGCGGGAACGGTCGAGCAGTACTTC
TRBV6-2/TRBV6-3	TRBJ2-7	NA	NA	CASSYPDGFTIYEQYF	TGTGCCAGCAGTTACCCCGACGGATTCACCATCTACGAGCAGTACTTC
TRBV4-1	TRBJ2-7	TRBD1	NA	CASSQAGQGGLHEQYF	TGCGCCAGCAGCCAAGCTGGACAGGGGGGTCTCCACGAGCAGTACTTC
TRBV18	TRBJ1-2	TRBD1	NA	CANSPSDRGYGYTF	TGTGCCAACTCACCTTCGGACAGGGGCTATGGCTACACCTTC
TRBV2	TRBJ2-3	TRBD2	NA	CASSERLTSGPRDTQYF	TGTGCCAGCAGTGAGAGACTAACTAGCGGGCCTCGGGATACGCAGTATTTT